One and the same sample provided the 29 T cell receptor beta chains below, sequenced in a study. Each CDR3 protein gets one entry after TCRdb re-called the 5' RACE reads with MiXCR. Of 10,000 to 14,000 distinct CDR3 sequences in the sample, 40% to 55% were seen once. The specimen was tumor-infiltrating naive CD4+ T cells sorted from the breast tumor. Subset reported: naive CD4+ T cells, CD4+CD45RA+CD25-. These receptors were taken from a female donor with breast cancer.

This rearrangement joins TRBV6-5 to TRBJ2-3, with TRBD2 identical over 9 bases. The V segment lost 8 bases and the J segment 2 bases; nucleotides outside the gene matches: 14. The CDR3 totals 17 residues. CDR1 MNHEY and CDR2 SVGAGI come from the germline V gene. CDR3 sequence (DNA): TGTGCCAGCCGACCCTTGACTAGCGGAGAACCCACAGATACGCAGTATTTT. As protein: CASRPLTSGEPTDTQYF.

This clonotype was seen a few times. The V and J genes are TRBV5-1 and TRBJ1-2; no definite D call. Per germline, CDR1 SGHRS and CDR2 YFSETQ. The CDR3 length is 13 residues. The V and J ends lost 0 bases and 6 bases respectively, with 9 bases between them. CDR3 protein: CASSLGPGDGYTF. As DNA, the CDR3 is TGCGCCAGCAGCTTGGGTCCGGGTGATGGCTACACCTTC.

The gene calls are TRBV19 and TRBJ1-5; the D gene is possibly TRBD1 (6 bases). This CDR3 contains 13 residues. V lost 9 bases and J 6 bases, leaving 15 bases between the germline ends. Germline CDR1 reads LNHDA; CDR2 reads SQIVND (reference sequence). CDR3 bases: TGTGCCAGCAACTGGGGGCTCGGTCAGCCCCAGCATTTT. Protein product: CASNWGLGQPQHF.

This chain links TRBV27 with TRBJ2-7; D gene unclear. Germline assignment: CDR1 MNHEY and CDR2 SMNVEV (reference sequence). V lost 6 bases to trimming and J lost 0 bases, with 21 bases between them. The CDR3 extends over 17 amino acids. The CDR3 nucleotides read TGTGCCAGCAGCCTCTCGGGCGGCGGAATCAGCTCCTACGAGCAGTACTTC. Protein product: CASSLSGGGISSYEQYF.

Turning to this clonotype: The conserved final phenylalanine or tryptophan is absent from the CDR3, which likely points to a read error. The rearrangement uses TRBV12-3 or TRBV12-4 and TRBJ2-3; D might be TRBD2 (5 bases). V was clipped by 6 bases and J by 4 bases, with 17 bases between them. The CDR3 consists of 15 residues. CDR3 in DNA: TGTGCCAGCAGCCTACTAGACCCCTCCCCAGATACGCAGTATCTT. It yields the protein CASSLLDPSPDTQYL.

Concerning this clonotype: Given a much more abundant clone one base away, this may be a read error. The CDR3 carries no conserved terminal phenylalanine or tryptophan, so it likely arises from a read error. The chain carries TRBV29-1 and TRBJ1-2; weak D call: TRBD1 (5 bases). Germline assignment: CDR1 SQVTM and CDR2 ANQGSEA. The V end was cut by 7 bases, the J end by 6 bases, with 24 bases between. CDR3 size: 15 residues. CDR3 loop: CSAEYQGMESNGYTL. The CDR3 bases are TGCAGCGCTGAGTATCAGGGAATGGAGTCGAATGGCTACACCCTC.

This chain links TRBV4-3 with TRBJ2-3, with 9 positions matching TRBD2. Germline V gene sequence: CDR1 LGHNA, CDR2 YSLEER. Trimming cost V 0 bases and J 11 bases; bases outside gene matches: 9. The CDR3 has 15 amino acids. Here the CDR3 DNA reads TGCGCCAGCAGCCAAGATCGACTAGCGGAGCCCAGGCAGTATTTT. Its translation is CASSQDRLAEPRQYF.

As DNA, the CDR3 is TGCAGTGCAAGGGGGACTAGCAGATCCTCCTACAATGAGCAGTTCTTC. Its protein product is CSARGTSRSSYNEQFF. This rearrangement joins TRBV20-1 to TRBJ2-1; 9 bases are shared with TRBD2. Trimming at V came to 6 bases and at J to 0 bases, leaving 9 bases not matched to a gene. CDR3 length: 16 amino acids. The germline CDR1 and CDR2 sequences are DFQATT and SNEGSKA (reference sequence).

A note on this clonotype: One junction end does not reproduce the germline sequence, and a read error may be involved. The chain joins TRBV12-3 or TRBV12-4 to TRBJ2-3; D possibly corresponds to TRBD2 (5 bases). The CDR3 is 14 residues long. The CDR3 reads CASRKGAGTDTRYF. The DNA of the CDR3 is TGTGCCAGCAGGAAGGGCGCGGGCACAGATACGCGGTATTTT.

The rearrangement uses TRBV5-1 and TRBJ2-7; 8 bases line up with TRBD1. V gave up 2 bases and J gave up 6 bases; unmatched junction bases: 7. Germline V gene sequence: CDR1 SGHRS, CDR2 YFSETQ. There are 14 residues in the CDR3. As DNA, the CDR3 is TGCGCCAGCAGCTTTTTTGGACAGGGTAGCGAGCAGTACTTC. It specifies CASSFFGQGSEQYF.

As regards this clonotype: The junction departs from the called germline gene at one end, perhaps through a read error. The gene calls are TRBV20-1 and TRBJ2-3; the match to TRBD1 covers 9 bases. The germline V gene encodes CDR1 DFQATT and CDR2 SNEGSKA (reference sequence). CDR3 size: 14 residues. CDR3 in amino acids: CCAEKQGALDTQYF. The DNA of the CDR3 is TGCTGTGCGGAAAAACAGGGGGCACTAGATACGCAGTATTTT.

The rearrangement uses TRBV7-8 and TRBJ2-2; TRBD2 matches 11 bases. The J segment lost 10 bases and the V segment lost 6 bases, leaving 19 bases of the junction unmatched. The CDR3 extends over 18 amino acids. The germline CDR1 and CDR2 sequences are SGHVS and FQNEAQ. CDR3: CASRARPRLAGFGEELFF. The CDR3 region has the DNA TGTGCCAGCAGGGCCAGGCCCCGACTAGCGGGATTCGGCGAGGAGCTGTTTTTT.

A note on this clonotype: The junction shows a germline mismatch at one end, possibly a read error. The chain is built from TRBV18 and TRBJ2-3, with 12 bases matching TRBD2. This CDR3 has 21 amino acids. Germline loops: CDR1 KGHSH, CDR2 LQKENI. CDR3 in DNA: TGTGCCAGCTCACCATTTGTGACTAGCGGGAGTCATGGTACTAGCACAGGTACGCAGTATTTT. Amino acid sequence: CASSPFVTSGSHGTSTGTQYF.

This clonotype is judged medium-sized. J is TRBJ2-1 and V is TRBV7-6; 8 bases fit TRBD1. Looked up from germline, CDR1 is SGHVS and CDR2 is FNYEAQ. Losses at the gene ends were 0 bases for V and 4 bases for J; bases not matched to a gene: 2. The CDR3 has 15 amino acids. The CDR3 spells CASSLANRGYNEQFF. CDR3 sequence (DNA): TGTGCCAGCAGCTTAGCTAACAGGGGGTACAATGAGCAGTTCTTC. Looking up the rest from reference TRBV7-6 and TRBJ2-1 gives the full variable domain: GAGVSQSPRYKVTKRGQDVALRCDPISGHVSLYWYRQALGQGPEFLTYFNYEAQQDKSGLPNDRFSAERPEGSISTLTIQRTEQRDSAMYRCASSLANRGYNEQFFGPGTRLTVL.

In its sample, this clonotype was seen a few times. The chain is built from TRBV4-3 and TRBJ2-3; 14 bases are a match to TRBD2. Germline CDR1 reads LGHNA; CDR2 reads YSLEER. This CDR3 is 17 amino acids long. V lost 0 bases, J lost 6 bases, and 5 bases stayed unmatched. This CDR3 reads CASSQEGTSGSGDTQYF. The CDR3 DNA follows: TGCGCCAGCAGCCAAGAAGGGACTAGCGGGAGTGGGGATACGCAGTATTTT.

A note on this clonotype: The CDR3 does not end in the conserved phenylalanine or tryptophan, so this is likely a read error. The gene calls are TRBV5-5 and TRBJ2-1; unclear D gene. Germline lookup yields CDR1 SGHKS and CDR2 YYEKEE (reference sequence). V was clipped by 2 bases and J by 9 bases, with 12 bases between them. The CDR3 runs to 13 residues. In nucleotides, the CDR3 is TGTGCCAGCAGCTTCCCCGGGCCAGGTGAGCAGTTCCTC. Residues: CASSFPGPGEQFL.

This clonotype appeared a few times. The CDR3 nucleotides read TGCGCCAGCAGCCAAGTAACAGGGGGGGACTATGGCTACACCTTC. Its protein product is CASSQVTGGDYGYTF. This chain connects TRBV4-3 to TRBJ1-2; 8 nucleotides line up with TRBD1. Germline V CDR1 and CDR2: LGHNA, YSLEER. Germline trimming cut 1 base from V and 3 bases from J; bases unmatched to any gene: 4. This CDR3 is 15 amino acids long.

The chain is built from TRBV18 and TRBJ1-2, with unresolved D. The CDR3 length is 13 residues. V was trimmed by 2 bases and J by 2 bases, leaving 6 bases between them. In germline, CDR1 is KGHSH, CDR2 LQKENI. The DNA for the CDR3 is TGTGCCAGCTCACCAGGCCAGAACTATGGCTACACCTTC. Translated: CASSPGQNYGYTF.

A few counts support this clonotype. J is TRBJ2-5 and V is TRBV7-2; tentatively, D is TRBD1 (6 bases). CDR1 is SGHTA, CDR2 FQGNSA, per germline. The V and J ends lost 4 bases and 2 bases respectively, with 8 bases between them. The CDR3 has 13 residues. CDR3 protein: CASSYRVQETQYF. CDR3 in DNA: TGTGCCAGCAGCTACAGGGTACAAGAGACCCAGTACTTC.

This clonotype was observed a few times. The chain recombines TRBV7-9 with TRBJ2-2; no definite D call. V shed 8 bases and J shed 1 base, with 8 bases lying between them. Germline CDR1 SEHNR, CDR2 FQNEAQ (reference sequence). This CDR3 region has 13 residues. The CDR3, as DNA: TGTGCCAGCGATAGAGGGAACACCGGGGAGCTGTTTTTT. It encodes CASDRGNTGELFF.

V is TRBV7-9 and J is TRBJ1-1; D is unclear. The CDR3 totals 13 residues. V dropped 5 bases and J dropped 3 bases, with 10 bases sitting between them. The germline gives CDR1 SEHNR, CDR2 FQNEAQ (reference sequence). The CDR3 sequence is CASSVMSDTEAFF. The CDR3 coding sequence is TGTGCCAGCAGCGTAATGTCAGACACTGAAGCTTTCTTT.

This clonotype has only one observation. The chain uses TRBV20-1 and TRBJ2-3, with 8 nucleotides matching TRBD2. V dropped 1 base and J dropped 1; count of bases not matched to a gene: 1. The germline CDR1 and CDR2 sequences are DFQATT and SNEGSKA (reference sequence). CDR3 length equals 14 residues. For the CDR3, the DNA is TGCAGTGCTAGAGTGACTAGCGGCACAGATACGCAGTATTTT. Protein product: CSARVTSGTDTQYF.

CDR3 sequence: CASTTPSGQGLFGRSQETQYF. The CDR3 nucleotides read TGTGCCAGCACCACCCCGTCGGGACAGGGCCTTTTCGGTCGTTCACAAGAGACCCAGTACTTC. V and J are TRBV6-5 and TRBJ2-5; TRBD1 matches at 9 bases. The trim removed 7 bases at V and 2 bases at J, leaving 26 bases unmatched. The CDR3 extends over 21 amino acids. The germline V gene has CDR1 MNHEY and CDR2 SVGAGI.

This clonotype came up once. The genes are TRBV7-2 and TRBJ1-3; D ambiguous. CDR3 length: 14 residues. Between the trimmed V and J ends, which lost 2 bases and 0 bases, there was a span of 5 bases. Germline V gene sequence: CDR1 SGHTA, CDR2 FQGNSA. The CDR3 loop is CASSLPNSGNTIYF. In DNA, the CDR3 is TGTGCCAGCAGCTTACCTAACTCTGGAAACACCATATATTTT.

The chain is built from TRBV12-3 or TRBV12-4 and TRBJ1-4; unclear D gene. The V gene lost 7 bases and the J gene lost 5 bases, with 14 bases spanning the gap. The CDR3 runs to 14 residues. CDR3 DNA sequence: TGTGCCAGCACCCCTAGCGGGTCCAATGAAAAACTGTTTTTT. This encodes CASTPSGSNEKLFF.

In its sample, this clonotype was seen a few times. This rearrangement joins TRBV10-3 to TRBJ2-7, with a weak D call TRBD1 (5 bases). Germline-derived CDR1 and CDR2 are ENHRY and SYGVKD. V lost 4 bases and J lost 4, with 17 bases in between. CDR3 size: 15 residues. The CDR3 is CAISGQKSSQYEQYF. The DNA for the CDR3 is TGTGCCATCAGTGGACAGAAATCAAGTCAATACGAGCAGTACTTC.

The sample holds a few counts of this clonotype. The rearrangement uses TRBV29-1 and TRBJ1-2; 9 positions match TRBD1. Per the germline V gene, CDR1 is SQVTM and CDR2 is ANQGSEA. V dropped 7 bases and J dropped 4; count of bases not matched to a gene: 13. There are 15 residues in the CDR3. The CDR3 DNA follows: TGCAGCGCAACCACAGGGGGCCCTACCATCTATGGCTACACCTTC. Residues: CSATTGGPTIYGYTF.

This clonotype appeared a few times. The rearrangement links TRBV7-2 to TRBJ2-7; 8 positions agree with TRBD1. Losses at the gene ends were 5 bases for V and 4 bases for J; bases not matched to a gene: 7. The CDR3 covers 14 residues. Germline V gives CDR1 SGHTA, CDR2 FQGNSA. The CDR3 DNA reads TGTGCCAGCAGCGAGAACAGGGGGATGTACGAGCAGTACTTC. It codes for CASSENRGMYEQYF.

This clonotype showed up just a few times. The chain recombines TRBV20-1 with TRBJ2-5; weak D call: TRBD1 (6 bases). Germline V CDR1 and CDR2: DFQATT, SNEGSKA (reference sequence). The CDR3 has 15 residues. Trimming removed 1 base at V and 5 bases at J, with 17 bases between. The CDR3 is CSARGENRAGETQYF. CDR3 DNA sequence: TGCAGTGCTAGAGGGGAAAACAGGGCCGGGGAGACCCAGTACTTC.